The 20 T cell receptor beta chains in this list originate from one sample, sequenced in a study of T cell responses to AZD1222 COVID-19 vaccine. Data came from immunoSEQ multiplex PCR; TCRdb stores just in-frame clones and leaves some out. The sample yields 150,000 to 200,000 clones, 91% seen once. Specimen: peripheral blood, collected on day 0 of AZD1222 vaccination. The receptors here all came from an adult in good health.

The CDR3 DNA reads TGCGCCAGCAGCTTCGGACAGGGACCCCGGGACGAGCAGTACTTC. Translated, it gives CASSFGQGPRDEQYF. This chain links TRBV5-1 with TRBJ2-7, with TRBD1 matching over 8 bases. The germline gives CDR1 SGHRS, CDR2 YFSETQ. V dropped 2 bases and J dropped 5; count of bases not matched to a gene: 9. The CDR3 contains 15 residues.

This sequence joins TRBV15 and TRBJ1-1; 7 bases map to TRBD1. CDR3 size: 15 residues. In germline, CDR1 is LNHNV, CDR2 YYDKDF (reference sequence). The trim removed 4 bases at V and 5 bases at J, leaving 10 bases unmatched. The CDR3 here is CATSIGQARGTEAFF. Here the CDR3 DNA reads TGTGCCACCAGCATTGGACAGGCCAGAGGAACTGAAGCTTTCTTT.

The chain recombines TRBV12-5 with TRBJ2-7; tentative D call: TRBD1 (7 bases). Looked up from germline, CDR1 is LGHNT and CDR2 is FRNRAP. V lost 6 bases and J 0 bases, leaving 9 bases between the germline ends. The CDR3 spans 13 residues. CDR3 sequence reads: CASGRDSSYEQYF. The CDR3, as DNA: TGTGCTAGTGGGCGGGACAGCTCCTACGAGCAGTACTTC. The variable domain in full, with the rest retrieved from reference TRBV12-5 and TRBJ2-7, is DARVTQTPRHKVTEMGQEVTMRCQPILGHNTVFWYRQTMMQGLELLAYFRNRAPLDDSGMPKDRFSAEMPDATLATLKIQPSEPRDSAVYFCASGRDSSYEQYFGPGTRLTVT.

The J gene is TRBJ1-1, the V gene TRBV10-3; D is undetermined. Germline V lookup: CDR1 ENHRY, CDR2 SYGVKD. Trimming took off 8 bases at V and 2 bases at J, with 12 bases between the two ends. This CDR3 is 13 amino acids long. Here the CDR3 reads CAISHNINTEAFF. CDR3 nucleotides: TGTGCCATCTCCCACAATATTAACACTGAAGCTTTCTTT.

This clone has a handful of counts. This chain connects TRBV3-1 (or the pseudogene TRBV3-2) to TRBJ1-3; a possible D gene is TRBD1 (5 bases). CDR1 and CDR2 (germline): LGHDT, YNNKEL (reference sequence). Between the trimmed V and J ends, which lost 4 bases and 9 bases, there was a span of 16 bases. The CDR3 totals 14 residues. The CDR3 reads CASSRMGPRGTIYF. Written as DNA, the CDR3 is TGTGCCAGCAGCCGCATGGGGCCCCGGGGCACCATATATTTT.

The V gene is TRBV10-2, the J gene TRBJ2-1; 8 positions match TRBD2. J was trimmed by 9 bases and V by 6 bases; bases with no gene match: 16. Per germline, CDR1 WSHSY and CDR2 SAAADI. The CDR3 runs 16 residues. The CDR3 loop is CASRRREALSGAEQFF. The DNA of the CDR3 is TGCGCCAGCAGGCGGCGGGAGGCCCTCAGTGGGGCTGAGCAGTTCTTC.

The chain recombines TRBV5-1 with TRBJ1-1, with D possibly TRBD1 on 5 matching bases. The CDR3 extends over 16 amino acids. The V end was cut by 4 bases, the J end by 5 bases, with 21 bases between. CDR1 SGHRS and CDR2 YFSETQ come from the germline V gene. The CDR3 region is CASSQGFGRVETEAFF. The CDR3, as DNA: TGCGCCAGCAGCCAGGGTTTCGGCAGGGTGGAAACTGAAGCTTTCTTT.

The rearrangement joins TRBV30 to TRBJ2-7; perhaps D is TRBD1 or TRBD2 (5 bases each). Germline V gene data show CDR1 as GTSNPN and CDR2 as SVGIG (reference sequence). V was clipped by 3 bases and J by 6 bases, with 15 bases between them. The CDR3 runs to 13 residues. CDR3 nucleotides: TGTGCCTGGAGAATGGACTCAAGGGGCGAGCAGTACTTC. Its translation is CAWRMDSRGEQYF.

The genes are TRBV24-1 and TRBJ2-7; tentatively, D is TRBD1 or TRBD2 (5 bases each). The germline V gene has CDR1 KGHDR and CDR2 SFDVKD. The CDR3 extends over 14 amino acids. Between the trimmed V and J ends, which lost 2 bases and 5 bases, there was a span of 12 bases. The CDR3 DNA sequence: TGTGCCACCAGTGATTCTGGGGCCGGGGACGAGCAGTACTTC. This gives the protein CATSDSGAGDEQYF.

The J gene is TRBJ2-2, the V gene TRBV27; D is unclear. The CDR3 is 11 amino acids. Looked up from germline, CDR1 is MNHEY and CDR2 is SMNVEV (reference sequence). V was trimmed by 4 bases and J by 4 bases, leaving 1 base between them. For the CDR3, the DNA is TGTGCCAGCAGTTCCACCGGGGAGCTGTTTTTT. Protein sequence: CASSSTGELFF.

The V and J genes are TRBV20-1 and TRBJ2-7, with 7 positions matching TRBD2. This CDR3 has 14 residues. V trimming: 3 bases; J trimming: 0 bases; junction bases outside the gene matches: 5. CDR1 and CDR2 (germline): DFQATT, SNEGSKA (reference sequence). The CDR3 region has the DNA TGCAGTGCTAGTACGGGGGGTATCTCCTACGAGCAGTACTTC. It encodes CSASTGGISYEQYF.

The genes are TRBV11-2 and TRBJ1-2, with 7 bases identical to TRBD1. Germline CDR1 SGHAT, CDR2 FQNNGV. The ends lost 5 bases at V and 4 bases at J; junction bases unmatched: 4. The CDR3 is made up of 13 amino acids. The chain's CDR3 is CASSRQGSYGYTF. Here the CDR3 DNA reads TGTGCCAGCAGCAGACAGGGATCCTATGGCTACACCTTC.

The chain carries TRBV5-4 and TRBJ2-3, with 12 bases lining up with TRBD2. The CDR3 has 14 residues. J was trimmed by 11 bases and V by 3 bases; bases with no gene match: 7. Germline values: CDR1 SGHNT, CDR2 YYREEE (reference sequence). CDR3 coding DNA: TGTGCCAGCAGCTCTCGCGGACTAGCGGGGAAGCAGTATTTT. It is translated as CASSSRGLAGKQYF.

This chain connects TRBV28 to TRBJ2-7; D not certain. Trimming took off 5 bases at V and 4 bases at J, with 6 bases between the two ends. In germline, CDR1 is MDHEN, CDR2 SYDVKM. The CDR3 loop spans 11 amino acids. The CDR3 loop is CASSRAYEQYF. The CDR3 DNA sequence: TGTGCCAGCAGTAGGGCTTACGAGCAGTACTTC.

The chain uses TRBV5-5 and TRBJ1-5, with D possibly being TRBD1 (5 bases). Germline assignment: CDR1 SGHKS and CDR2 YYEKEE (reference sequence). V lost 4 bases and J lost 0, with 23 bases in between. This CDR3 is 19 amino acids long. Here the CDR3 reads CASSPQGDGWRYSNQPQHF. The CDR3 nucleotides read TGTGCCAGCAGCCCTCAAGGGGACGGATGGCGGTATAGCAATCAGCCCCAGCATTTT.

The chain is built from TRBV27 and TRBJ1-4; the D is unclear. The V and J ends lost 5 bases and 0 bases respectively, with 19 bases between them. Germline V lookup: CDR1 MNHEY, CDR2 SMNVEV (reference sequence). The CDR3 spans 18 residues. CDR3 coding DNA: TGTGCCAGCAGTACCTCGCTTGGGAAGCCTGCAACTAATGAAAAACTGTTTTTT. Its translation: CASSTSLGKPATNEKLFF.

The chain recombines TRBV6-2 or TRBV6-3 with TRBJ2-5; 7 bases align to TRBD2. The CDR3 sequence is 17 residues long. J lost 1 base, V lost 5 bases, and 13 bases had no gene match. Germline loops: CDR1 MNHEY, CDR2 SVGEGT. CDR3 region: CASSMGLLAPLQETQYF. The CDR3 DNA reads TGTGCCAGCAGTATGGGACTACTAGCGCCGCTCCAAGAGACCCAGTACTTC.

The gene calls are TRBV18 and TRBJ2-7; D assignment may be TRBD1 or TRBD2 (7 bases each). V was cut by 6 bases and J by 0 bases, with 18 bases left in between. Germline CDR1 and CDR2: KGHSH and LQKENI. The CDR3 runs to 16 residues. CDR3 DNA sequence: TGTGCCAGCTCTCAATCTCAGGGGGGGAGCTCCTACGAGCAGTACTTC. This codes for CASSQSQGGSSYEQYF.

The chain joins TRBV28 to TRBJ2-7; 8 nucleotides match TRBD1. The V gene end was trimmed by 6 bases and the J gene end by 0 bases; junction bases not matched to a gene: 10. From germline, CDR1 is MDHEN and CDR2 SYDVKM. The CDR3 covers 16 residues. CDR3 nucleotide sequence: TGTGCCAGCAGCCTCAAGTTTGGGACAGGCTCCTACGAGCAGTACTTC. Translating gives CASSLKFGTGSYEQYF.

This chain joins TRBV28 and TRBJ2-3, with 9 bases matching TRBD2. Germline CDR1 is MDHEN and CDR2 is SYDVKM. V gave up 5 bases and J gave up 8 bases; unmatched junction bases: 14. The CDR3 is made up of 16 amino acids. The CDR3 nucleotides are TGTGCCAGCAGTGCAGTAGCGGGAGACGGCTTTGGTACGCAGTATTTT. This codes for CASSAVAGDGFGTQYF.